Listed here is a single T cell receptor beta chain. The target antigen is unknown. The data were taken from a study of CXCR3-negative and CXCR3-positive naive CD8 T cells. Overall study results and limits: TRB CDR3s were more hydrophobic in CXCR3-positive than in CXCR3-negative naive cells.

Germline-derived CDR1 and CDR2 are KGHSH and LQKENI. The CDR3 sequence is 15 residues long. Each TRB cDNA library was prepared by 5' RACE (with UMI labels). With the 5' RACE reads reprocessed, TCRdb shows one record per CDR3 protein and no DNA. Recorded for this sample: 150,000 to 160,000 distinct CDR3 sequences. The material sequenced was naive CXCR3+ CD8+ T cells from blood. Sample subset: CD45RO-CCR7+CD27+CD95- naive CD8+ T cells expressing CXCR3 (TNR3+). This TCR was recovered from a human donor in good health. Some clones in this sample may be carry-over from other donors' samples. The chain employs TRBV18 and TRBJ2-1. The CDR3 sequence is CASSPGRLSYNEQFF.